The 21 T cell receptor beta chains listed next were all sequenced from one sample in a study of blood T cell repertoires in COVID-19. Here immunoSEQ multiplex PCR was the method, and the copy in TCRdb shows in-frame clones only, minus some. Of about 430,000 clones listed, around 87% are singletons. What was sequenced was PBMCs or T cells enriched from blood (not recorded which). The receptors shown here come from a man in his thirties or forties who had recovered from COVID-19.

V is TRBV28 and J is TRBJ1-1; D is possibly TRBD1 (6 bases). V was clipped by 7 bases and J by 0 bases, with 12 bases between them. The germline gives CDR1 MDHEN, CDR2 SYDVKM. The CDR3 has 14 residues. The CDR3 loop is CASIKSGVNTEAFF. DNA of the CDR3: TGTGCCAGCATCAAATCAGGGGTGAACACTGAAGCTTTCTTT.

V and J are TRBV25-1 and TRBJ2-1; 7 bases map to TRBD2. This CDR3 spans 15 amino acids. The V and J ends lost 6 bases and 6 bases, in that order; junction bases with no gene match: 11. The germline gives CDR1 MGHDK, CDR2 SYGVNS. The CDR3 bases are TGTGCCAGCAGCCACCCGGGAGGCCCTCTCAATGAGCAGTTCTTC. Translated: CASSHPGGPLNEQFF.

This clone showed up just once. This sequence joins TRBV19 and TRBJ1-5, with 7 bases matching TRBD1. The CDR3 spans 18 residues. V was clipped by 4 bases and J by 0 bases; unmatched bases: 12. Germline-derived CDR1 and CDR2 are LNHDA and SQIVND (reference sequence). CDR3 protein: CASSTWTGGENSNQPQHF. For the CDR3, the DNA is TGTGCCAGTAGTACGTGGACAGGAGGGGAAAATAGCAATCAGCCCCAGCATTTT.

This chain links TRBV5-4 with TRBJ2-5, with 10 bases aligning to TRBD1. Germline V gene lookup returns CDR1 SGHNT and CDR2 YYREEE (reference sequence). V dropped 4 bases and J dropped 5; count of bases not matched to a gene: 2. This CDR3 region has 13 residues. Here the CDR3 reads CASSQGQGETQYF. CDR3 nucleotide sequence: TGTGCCAGCAGCCAGGGACAGGGGGAGACCCAGTACTTC.

The chain joins TRBV7-9 to TRBJ1-4; TRBD1 matches at 7 bases. The CDR3 runs 18 residues. Germline lookup yields CDR1 SEHNR and CDR2 FQNEAQ (reference sequence). V trimming: 5 bases; J trimming: 6 bases; junction bases outside the gene matches: 18. CDR3 region: CASSPRPGQSRGDEKLFF. The CDR3 region has the DNA TGTGCCAGCAGCCCCCGCCCGGGACAGTCCCGGGGTGATGAAAAACTGTTTTTT.

The V gene is TRBV5-4, the J gene TRBJ2-4, with D unresolved. CDR3 length equals 15 residues. V lost 3 bases and J lost 3, with 13 bases in between. CDR1 SGHNT and CDR2 YYREEE come from the germline V gene (reference sequence). The CDR3 bases are TGTGCCAGCAGCTCAGACAACTTAGTCAAAAACATTCAGTACTTC. It translates to CASSSDNLVKNIQYF.

V is TRBV2 and J is TRBJ1-3, with D unclear. Trimming left V 5 bases short and J 0 bases short, with 11 bases between. The CDR3 extends over 15 amino acids. Germline V gene data show CDR1 as SNHLY and CDR2 as FYNNEI. CDR3 nucleotides: TGTGCCAGCAGTTCACCTTTTAGCTCTGGAAACACCATATATTTT. Residues: CASSSPFSSGNTIYF.

A single count supports this clone. J is TRBJ1-1 and V is TRBV28; 10 nucleotides align to TRBD1. V was pared by 4 bases and J by 1 base, with 9 bases of the junction left unmatched. CDR3 length: 17 amino acids. The germline gives CDR1 MDHEN, CDR2 SYDVKM. This chain's CDR3 is CASSSFRQGAPNTEAFF. The CDR3 coding sequence is TGTGCCAGCAGTTCTTTTAGACAGGGGGCTCCGAACACTGAAGCTTTCTTT.

The chain links TRBV6-5 to TRBJ1-4; TRBD1 aligns across 7 bases. The trim removed 2 bases at V and 0 bases at J, leaving 3 bases unmatched. CDR1 is MNHEY and CDR2 is SVGAGI in the germline V gene. The CDR3 totals 16 residues. The CDR3 region has the DNA TGTGCCAGCAGTTACCAAGGACAGGCAACTAATGAAAAACTGTTTTTT. Encoded protein: CASSYQGQATNEKLFF.

The rearrangement links TRBV20-1 to TRBJ1-2, with D perhaps matching TRBD1 (5 bases). V was shortened by 3 bases and J by 0 bases, with 8 bases between the two germline ends. This CDR3 is 13 amino acids long. Germline assignment: CDR1 DFQATT and CDR2 SNEGSKA (reference sequence). The DNA for the CDR3 is TGCAGTGCTAGTCAGGGCTCTAACTATGGCTACACCTTC. Translation: CSASQGSNYGYTF.

The rearrangement uses TRBV3-1 (or the pseudogene TRBV3-2) and TRBJ1-1; D is unresolved. The CDR3 covers 13 residues. Per germline, CDR1 LGHDT and CDR2 YNNKEL (reference sequence). V lost 0 bases and J 5 bases, leaving 7 bases between the germline ends. The CDR3 here is CASSQEFVTEAFF. The CDR3 DNA reads as TGTGCCAGCAGCCAAGAGTTCGTAACTGAAGCTTTCTTT.

This chain uses TRBV19 with TRBJ2-7; TRBD2 is a possible D gene (6 bases). The CDR3 totals 14 residues. V shed 0 bases and J shed 4 bases, with 10 bases lying between them. Germline CDR1 is LNHDA and CDR2 is SQIVND (reference sequence). The CDR3 DNA follows: TGTGCCAGTAGTATAGATCTAGGAGGGTACGAGCAGTACTTC. Translating it yields CASSIDLGGYEQYF.

The genes are TRBV10-2 and TRBJ1-4; TRBD1 matches 8 bases. Trimming at V came to 6 bases and at J to 3 bases, leaving 0 bases not matched to a gene. The germline V gene has CDR1 WSHSY and CDR2 SAAADI. This CDR3 has 13 amino acids. The CDR3 loop is CASRGQANEKLFF. The CDR3, as DNA: TGCGCCAGCAGGGGACAGGCTAATGAAAAACTGTTTTTT.

J is TRBJ2-1 and V is TRBV7-8, with 14 bases lining up with TRBD2. Germline values: CDR1 SGHVS, CDR2 FQNEAQ. CDR3 size: 15 residues. J was trimmed by 10 bases and V by 5 bases; bases with no gene match: 7. CDR3 sequence: CASSAGTSGSKEQFF. The CDR3 DNA reads TGTGCCAGCAGCGCGGGGACTAGCGGGAGTAAGGAGCAGTTCTTC.

CDR3 loop: CASSLGLDINEQFF. The CDR3 region has the DNA TGTGCCAGCAGCCTCGGACTAGATATTAATGAGCAGTTCTTC. This rearrangement joins TRBV6-4 to TRBJ2-1, with 7 nucleotides matching TRBD2. The CDR3 loop spans 14 amino acids. CDR1 and CDR2 (germline): MRHNA, SNTAGT. Losses at the gene ends were 6 bases for V and 7 bases for J; bases not matched to a gene: 9.

V and J are TRBV18 and TRBJ1-1, with D maybe TRBD1 (5 bases). Trimming stripped 1 base from V and 5 bases from J, with 11 bases between. CDR1 is KGHSH and CDR2 is LQKENI in the germline V gene. The CDR3 totals 14 residues. CDR3 loop: CASSPLPGFTEAFF. CDR3 bases: TGTGCCAGCTCACCACTGCCAGGGTTTACTGAAGCTTTCTTT.

This sequence joins TRBV6-1 and TRBJ2-3, with 9 bases that match TRBD1. This CDR3 is 14 amino acids long. Germline V gives CDR1 MNHNS, CDR2 SASEGT. The junction had 2 bases not matched to a gene; V was cut back by 3 bases and J by 4 bases. CDR3 bases: TGTGCCAGCAGTGAGGGACAGGGTGCAGATACGCAGTATTTT. Protein product: CASSEGQGADTQYF.

The chain recombines TRBV19 with TRBJ1-5; 9 bases are a match to TRBD1. Trimming cost V 5 bases and J 1 base; bases outside gene matches: 6. The CDR3 loop spans 16 amino acids. Germline V gives CDR1 LNHDA, CDR2 SQIVND (reference sequence). CDR3 amino acids: CASSFGTGRSNQPQHF. The CDR3 bases are TGTGCCAGTAGTTTCGGGACAGGGAGAAGCAATCAGCCCCAGCATTTT.

This CDR3 reads CASSPPGTGTGNQPQHF. The CDR3 DNA sequence: TGTGCCAGCTCACCACCAGGGACAGGGACCGGCAATCAGCCCCAGCATTTT. The rearrangement joins TRBV18 to TRBJ1-5, with TRBD1 matching 9 bases. The CDR3 covers 17 residues. Germline-derived CDR1 and CDR2 are KGHSH and LQKENI. With V trimmed by 0 bases and J by 2 bases, 5 bases remained unmatched.

As DNA, the CDR3 is TGTGCCAGCAGCCAAGAAGGCGGGGGCGGACATTCACCCCTCCACTTT. Protein sequence: CASSQEGGGGHSPLHF. The chain recombines TRBV3-1 (or the pseudogene TRBV3-2) with TRBJ1-6; D is perhaps TRBD1 (6 bases). The CDR3 is made up of 16 amino acids. Trimming pared 0 bases from V and 8 bases from J, leaving 14 bases between. Per the germline V gene, CDR1 is LGHDT and CDR2 is YNNKEL (reference sequence).

The V call is TRBV7-8, the J call TRBJ2-7, with 9 bases matching TRBD1. Germline CDR1 is SGHVS and CDR2 is FQNEAQ. The CDR3 is 19 residues long. Losses at the gene ends were 0 bases for V and 3 bases for J; bases not matched to a gene: 15. In DNA, the CDR3 is TGTGCCAGCAGCTTAGCGAGTTTAACGGAAATGGACAGGGGCTACGAGCAGTACTTC. Translated, it gives CASSLASLTEMDRGYEQYF.